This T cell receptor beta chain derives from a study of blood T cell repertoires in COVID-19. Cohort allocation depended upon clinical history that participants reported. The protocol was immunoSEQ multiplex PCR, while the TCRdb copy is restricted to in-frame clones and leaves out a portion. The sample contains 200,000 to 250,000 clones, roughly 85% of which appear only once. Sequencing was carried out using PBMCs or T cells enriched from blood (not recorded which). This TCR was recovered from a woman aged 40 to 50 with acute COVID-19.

This CDR3 reads CAIDGVGSGGGYTF. Here the CDR3 DNA reads TGTGCCATCGACGGGGTGGGAAGTGGTGGAGGCTACACCTTC. This chain joins TRBV10-3 and TRBJ1-2; D gene ambiguous. Germline CDR1 and CDR2: ENHRY and SYGVKD. The CDR3 sequence is 14 residues long. V was cut by 8 bases and J by 8 bases, with 21 bases left in between.